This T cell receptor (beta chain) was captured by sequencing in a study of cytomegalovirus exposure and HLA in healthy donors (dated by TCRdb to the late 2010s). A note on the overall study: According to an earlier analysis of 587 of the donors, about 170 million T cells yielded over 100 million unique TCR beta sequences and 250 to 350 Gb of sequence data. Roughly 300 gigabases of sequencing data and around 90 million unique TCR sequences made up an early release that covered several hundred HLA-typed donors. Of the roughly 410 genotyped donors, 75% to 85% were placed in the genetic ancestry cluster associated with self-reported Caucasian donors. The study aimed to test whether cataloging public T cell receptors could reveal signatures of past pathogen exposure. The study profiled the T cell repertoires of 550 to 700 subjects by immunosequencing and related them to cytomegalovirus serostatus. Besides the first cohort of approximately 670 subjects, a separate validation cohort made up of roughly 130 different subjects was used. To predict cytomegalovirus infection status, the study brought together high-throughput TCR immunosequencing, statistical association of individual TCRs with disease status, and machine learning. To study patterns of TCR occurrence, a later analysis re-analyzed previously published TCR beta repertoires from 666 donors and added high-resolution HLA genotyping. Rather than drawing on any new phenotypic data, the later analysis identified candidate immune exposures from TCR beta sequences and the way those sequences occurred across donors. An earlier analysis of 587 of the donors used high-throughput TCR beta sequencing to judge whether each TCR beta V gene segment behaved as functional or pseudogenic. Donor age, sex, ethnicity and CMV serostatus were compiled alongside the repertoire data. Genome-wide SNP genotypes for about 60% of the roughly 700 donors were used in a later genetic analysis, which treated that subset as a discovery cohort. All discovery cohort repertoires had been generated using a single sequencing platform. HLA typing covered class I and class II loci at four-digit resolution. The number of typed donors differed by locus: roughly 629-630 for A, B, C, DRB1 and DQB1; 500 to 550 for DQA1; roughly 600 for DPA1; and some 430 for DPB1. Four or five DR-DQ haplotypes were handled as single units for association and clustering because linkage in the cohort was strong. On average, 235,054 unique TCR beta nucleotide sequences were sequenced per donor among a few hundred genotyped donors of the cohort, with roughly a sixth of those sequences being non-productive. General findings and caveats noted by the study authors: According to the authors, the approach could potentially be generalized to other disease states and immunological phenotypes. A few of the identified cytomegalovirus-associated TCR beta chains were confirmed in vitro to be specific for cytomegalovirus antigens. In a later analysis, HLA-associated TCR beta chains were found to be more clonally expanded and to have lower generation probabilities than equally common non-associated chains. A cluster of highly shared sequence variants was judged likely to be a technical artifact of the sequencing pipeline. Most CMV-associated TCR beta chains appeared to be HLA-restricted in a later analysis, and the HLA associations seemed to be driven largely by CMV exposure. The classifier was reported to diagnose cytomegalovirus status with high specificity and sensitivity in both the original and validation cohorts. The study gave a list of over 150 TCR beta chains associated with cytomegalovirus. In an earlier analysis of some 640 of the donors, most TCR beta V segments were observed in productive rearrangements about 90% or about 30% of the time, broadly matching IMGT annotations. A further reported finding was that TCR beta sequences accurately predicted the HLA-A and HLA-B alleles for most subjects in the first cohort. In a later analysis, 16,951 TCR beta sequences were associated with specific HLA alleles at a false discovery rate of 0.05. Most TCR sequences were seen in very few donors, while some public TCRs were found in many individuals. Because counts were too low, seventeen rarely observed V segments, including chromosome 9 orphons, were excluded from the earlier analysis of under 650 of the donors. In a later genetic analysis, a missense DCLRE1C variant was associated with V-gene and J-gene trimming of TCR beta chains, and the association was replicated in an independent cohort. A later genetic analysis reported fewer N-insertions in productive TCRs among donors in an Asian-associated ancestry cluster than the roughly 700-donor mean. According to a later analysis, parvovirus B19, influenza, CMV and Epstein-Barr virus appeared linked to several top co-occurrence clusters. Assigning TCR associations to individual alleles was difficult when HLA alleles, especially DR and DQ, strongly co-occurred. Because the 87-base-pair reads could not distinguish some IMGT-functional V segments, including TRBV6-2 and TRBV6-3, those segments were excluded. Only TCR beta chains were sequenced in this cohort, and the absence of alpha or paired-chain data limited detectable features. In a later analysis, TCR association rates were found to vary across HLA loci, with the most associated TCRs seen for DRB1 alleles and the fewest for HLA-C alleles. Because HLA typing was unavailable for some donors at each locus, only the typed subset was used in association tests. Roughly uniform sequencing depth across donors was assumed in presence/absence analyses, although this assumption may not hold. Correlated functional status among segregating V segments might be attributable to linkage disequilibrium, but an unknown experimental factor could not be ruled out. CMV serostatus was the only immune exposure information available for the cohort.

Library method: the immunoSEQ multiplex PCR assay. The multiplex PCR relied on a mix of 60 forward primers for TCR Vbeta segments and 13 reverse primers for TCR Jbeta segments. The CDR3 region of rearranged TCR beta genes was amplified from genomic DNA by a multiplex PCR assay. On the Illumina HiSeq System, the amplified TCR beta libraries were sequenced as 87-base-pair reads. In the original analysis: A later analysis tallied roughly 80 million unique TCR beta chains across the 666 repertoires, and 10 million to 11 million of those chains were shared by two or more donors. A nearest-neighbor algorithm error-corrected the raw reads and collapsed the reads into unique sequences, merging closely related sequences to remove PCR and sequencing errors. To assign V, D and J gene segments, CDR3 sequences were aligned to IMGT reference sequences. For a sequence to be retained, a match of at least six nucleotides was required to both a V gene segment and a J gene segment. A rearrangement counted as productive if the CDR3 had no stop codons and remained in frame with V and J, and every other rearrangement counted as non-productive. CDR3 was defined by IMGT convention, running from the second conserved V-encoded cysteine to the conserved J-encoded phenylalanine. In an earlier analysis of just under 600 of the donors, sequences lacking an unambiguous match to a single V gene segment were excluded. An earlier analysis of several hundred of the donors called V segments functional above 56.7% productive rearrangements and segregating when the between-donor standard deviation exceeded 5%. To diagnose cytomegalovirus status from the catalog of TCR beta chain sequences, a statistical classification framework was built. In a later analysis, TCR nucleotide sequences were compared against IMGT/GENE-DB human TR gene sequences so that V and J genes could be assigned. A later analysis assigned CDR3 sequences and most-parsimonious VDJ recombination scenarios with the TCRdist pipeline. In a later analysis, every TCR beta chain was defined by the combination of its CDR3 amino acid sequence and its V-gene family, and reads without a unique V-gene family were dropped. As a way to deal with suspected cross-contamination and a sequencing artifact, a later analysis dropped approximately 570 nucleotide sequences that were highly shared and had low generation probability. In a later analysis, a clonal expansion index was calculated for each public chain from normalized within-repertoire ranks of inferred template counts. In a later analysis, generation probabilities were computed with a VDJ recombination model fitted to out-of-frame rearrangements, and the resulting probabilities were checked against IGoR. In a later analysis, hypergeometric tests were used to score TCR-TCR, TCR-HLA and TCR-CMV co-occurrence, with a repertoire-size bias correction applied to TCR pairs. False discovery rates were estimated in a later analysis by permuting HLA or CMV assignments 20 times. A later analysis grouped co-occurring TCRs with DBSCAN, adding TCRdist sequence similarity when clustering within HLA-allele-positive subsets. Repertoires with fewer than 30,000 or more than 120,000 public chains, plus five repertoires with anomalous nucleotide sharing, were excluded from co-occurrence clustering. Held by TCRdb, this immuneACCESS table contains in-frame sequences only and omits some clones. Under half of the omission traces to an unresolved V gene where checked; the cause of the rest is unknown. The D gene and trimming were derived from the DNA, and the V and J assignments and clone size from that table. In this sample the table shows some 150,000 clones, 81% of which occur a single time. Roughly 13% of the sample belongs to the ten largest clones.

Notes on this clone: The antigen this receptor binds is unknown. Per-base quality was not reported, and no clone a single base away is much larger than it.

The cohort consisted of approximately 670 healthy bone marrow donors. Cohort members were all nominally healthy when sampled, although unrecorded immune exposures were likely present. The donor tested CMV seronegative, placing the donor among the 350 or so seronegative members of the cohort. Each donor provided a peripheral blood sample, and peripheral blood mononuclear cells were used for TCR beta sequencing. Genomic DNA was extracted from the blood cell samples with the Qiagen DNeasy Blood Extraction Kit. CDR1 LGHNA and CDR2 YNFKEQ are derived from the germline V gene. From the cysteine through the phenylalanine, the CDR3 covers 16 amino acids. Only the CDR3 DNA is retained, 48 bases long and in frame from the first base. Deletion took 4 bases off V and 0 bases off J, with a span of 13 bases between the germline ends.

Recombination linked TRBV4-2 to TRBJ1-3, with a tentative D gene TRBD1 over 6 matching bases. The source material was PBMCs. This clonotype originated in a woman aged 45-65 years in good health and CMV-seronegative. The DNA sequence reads TGTGCCAGCAGCCGCGGACAGCCCGTCTCTGGAAACACCATATATTTT. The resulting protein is CASSRGQPVSGNTIYF.